The 27 T cell receptor beta chains listed next were all sequenced from one sample in a study of cytomegalovirus exposure and HLA in healthy donors (dated by TCRdb to 2016 to 2017). The method was the immunoSEQ multiplex PCR assay. For the multiplex PCR, a mixture combining 60 forward primers for TCR Vbeta segments and 13 reverse primers for TCR Jbeta segments was used. TCRdb carries this immuneACCESS record with in-frame sequences only. Its versions omit some clonotypes, under half of them owing to an unresolved V gene in the studies checked, with the rest unexplained. The sample table records around 150,000 clones; under 70% of these occur just once. The ten largest clones capture 3% of the sample. The sample taken for sequencing was PBMCs. All receptors come from a woman aged 25 to 45 in good health and CMV-seropositive.

CDR3 residues: CSVQGGSYEQYF. Here the CDR3 DNA reads TGCAGCGTACAGGGCGGCTCCTACGAGCAGTACTTC. The J gene is TRBJ2-5, the V gene TRBV29-1; D may be TRBD1 (6 bases). The end of the DNA fits TRBJ2-7 better, so the J call may be wrong. The CDR3 extends over 12 amino acids. Germline V gene sequence: CDR1 SQVTM, CDR2 ANQGSEA.

This clone was detected a few times. The rearrangement links TRBV6-6 to TRBJ2-5; D unresolved. The J call may be in error: the DNA end matches TRBJ2-7 better. The CDR3 is 11 amino acids. Germline CDR1 and CDR2: MNHNY and SVGAGI (reference sequence). Here the CDR3 reads CASSYWSEQYF. In DNA, the CDR3 is TGTGCCAGCAGTTATTGGAGCGAGCAGTACTTC.

The chain carries TRBV6-5 and TRBJ1-2; TRBD1 might be the D (6 bases). V gave up 7 bases and J gave up 8 bases, with 17 bases separating them. CDR1 is MNHEY and CDR2 is SVGAGI in the germline V gene. The CDR3 extends over 13 amino acids. The CDR3 nucleotides are TGTGCCAGCACCCTTACAGGGTTAGGAGGCTACACCTTC. Protein: CASTLTGLGGYTF.

This clone appeared once. J is TRBJ1-2 and V is TRBV5-6, with 7 bases lining up with TRBD1. The germline V gene encodes CDR1 SGHDT and CDR2 YYEEEE. The CDR3 runs 17 residues. V trimming: 1 base; J trimming: 0 bases; junction bases outside the gene matches: 9. The CDR3 nucleotides read TGTGCCAGCAGCTTGTTCGGACAGGTTCGACCTAACTATGGCTACACCTTC. It yields the protein CASSLFGQVRPNYGYTF.

In the case of this clone: Other DNA sequences in the sample encode the same CDR3. The chain couples TRBV18 to TRBJ2-5, with 7 bases aligning to TRBD1. Germline lookup yields CDR1 KGHSH and CDR2 LQKENI. Unmatched junction bases numbered 1, after V lost 1 base and J lost 2 bases. The CDR3 consists of 14 residues. CDR3 sequence: CASSPRTGQETQYF. In nucleotides, the CDR3 is TGTGCCAGCTCACCACGGACAGGACAAGAGACCCAGTACTTC.

The chain joins TRBV10-3 to TRBJ2-5; D is unclear. The V end was cut by 3 bases, the J end by 2 bases, with 4 bases between. CDR3 length: 12 amino acids. From germline, CDR1 is ENHRY and CDR2 SYGVKD. CDR3 sequence (DNA): TGTGCCATCAGTGACCAACAAGAGACCCAGTACTTC. Its translation: CAISDQQETQYF.

The chain combines TRBV30 with TRBJ1-1; a possible D gene is TRBD1 (6 bases). The CDR3 totals 14 residues. Trimming stripped 0 bases from V and 1 base from J, with 9 bases between. Germline CDR1 is GTSNPN and CDR2 is SVGIG (reference sequence). This chain's CDR3 is CAWSVTGTNTEAFF. The CDR3 DNA is TGTGCCTGGAGTGTAACAGGGACGAACACTGAAGCTTTCTTT. The full variable domain, completed using reference TRBV30 and TRBJ1-1, is SQTIHQWPATLVQPVGSPLSLECTVEGTSNPNLYWYRQAAGRGLQLLFYSVGIGQISSEVPQNLSASRPQDRQFILSSKKLLLSDSGFYLCAWSVTGTNTEAFFGQGTRLTVV.

This chain joins TRBV5-6 and TRBJ1-1, with TRBD1 identical over 8 bases. CDR3 length: 18 residues. V gave up 1 base and J gave up 6 bases; unmatched junction bases: 17. CDR1 SGHDT and CDR2 YYEEEE come from the germline V gene. CDR3 DNA sequence: TGTGCCAGCAGCTTGTACGGGTCTTCGGACAGGGACACTCCTGAAGCTTTCTTT. Translated: CASSLYGSSDRDTPEAFF.

The rearrangement joins TRBV14 to TRBJ2-5, with D unresolved. This CDR3 region has 12 residues. Between the trimmed V and J ends, which lost 0 bases and 7 bases, there was a span of 6 bases. Per germline, CDR1 SGHDN and CDR2 FVKESK. CDR3 DNA sequence: TGTGCCAGCAGCCAAGATTCGGGGACCCAGTACTTC. Protein sequence: CASSQDSGTQYF.

On this clone: Other DNA variants within this sample encode the same CDR3. CDR3 coding DNA: TGTGCCAGCAGTGAGCGGGAGACCCAGTACTTC. Translation gives CASSERETQYF. This sequence joins TRBV2 and TRBJ2-5; unclear D gene. Trimming took 3 bases from V and 5 from J, leaving 4 bases between them. Germline V gives CDR1 SNHLY, CDR2 FYNNEI. The CDR3 has 11 amino acids.

This clone occurred a few times. The CDR3 nucleotides are TGTGCCAGCAGTTTGGGGTGGGCCAGGGAGGGGAACACTGAAGCTTTCTTT. Translation gives CASSLGWAREGNTEAFF. V usage is TRBV28 and J usage is TRBJ1-1; D perhaps matches TRBD1 (5 bases). CDR1 MDHEN and CDR2 SYDVKM come from the germline V gene. The CDR3 loop spans 17 amino acids. The V end was cut by 3 bases, the J end by 1 base, with 18 bases between.

The CDR3 nucleotides are TGTGCCAGCAGTGAAGCGTCCCCAGGGAAAGGAAACACCATATATTTT. It is translated as CASSEASPGKGNTIYF. V and J are TRBV6-1 and TRBJ1-3; possible D gene TRBD1, 5 bases. The V end lost 0 bases, the J end lost 4 bases, and 13 bases lay between the germline ends. Germline CDR1 MNHNS, CDR2 SASEGT. There are 16 residues in the CDR3.

This clone was observed a few times. The gene calls are TRBV18 and TRBJ2-7, with TRBD2 matching 8 bases. The CDR3 totals 14 residues. The germline V gene encodes CDR1 KGHSH and CDR2 LQKENI. V lost 5 bases, J lost 3 bases, and 6 bases stayed unmatched. The CDR3 sequence is CASSFFSGSYEQYF. The CDR3 nucleotides read TGTGCCAGCTCATTTTTCAGCGGGAGCTACGAGCAGTACTTC.

This clone was seen a handful of times. This chain joins TRBV4-1 and TRBJ1-3, with 7 bases that match TRBD1. This CDR3 contains 16 residues. Germline trimming cut 0 bases from V and 8 bases from J; bases unmatched to any gene: 10. Per germline, CDR1 MGHRA and CDR2 YSYEKL. DNA for the CDR3: TGCGCCAGCAGCCAAGATAGGGGGCTGGTTTTGGACACCATATATTTT. Translation gives CASSQDRGLVLDTIYF.

The DNA for the CDR3 is TGTGCCAGCAGCTCCCCGACAGGGAATAATGAAAAACTGTTTTTT. Translation: CASSSPTGNNEKLFF. V usage is TRBV9 and J usage is TRBJ1-4; TRBD1 matches 7 bases. Trimming removed 4 bases from V and 4 bases from J; junction bases left unmatched: 7. CDR1 is SGDLS and CDR2 is YYNGEE in the germline V gene. The CDR3 runs 15 residues. Full variable domain (outside the CDR3, taken from reference TRBV9 and TRBJ1-4): DSGVTQTPKHLITATGQRVTLRCSPRSGDLSVYWYQQSLDQGLQFLIQYYNGEERAKGNILERFSAQQFPDLHSELNLSSLELGDSALYFCASSSPTGNNEKLFFGSGTQLSVL.

In its sample, this clone was seen a few times. The chain carries TRBV5-4 and TRBJ1-1; D gene ambiguous. Trimming removed 4 bases at V and 1 base at J, with 14 bases between. Germline values: CDR1 SGHNT, CDR2 YYREEE (reference sequence). The CDR3 has 15 residues. CDR3 loop: CASSPRGLRNTEAFF. The CDR3 nucleotides read TGTGCCAGCAGCCCCCGGGGTCTCCGGAACACTGAAGCTTTCTTT.

CDR3 protein: CASSREWGGSYEQYF. In DNA, the CDR3 is TGTGCCAGCTCACGAGAATGGGGGGGCTCCTACGAGCAGTACTTC. This chain uses TRBV18 with TRBJ2-7, with TRBD2 matching over 7 bases. The V and J ends lost 4 bases and 0 bases, in that order; junction bases with no gene match: 6. The germline V gene has CDR1 KGHSH and CDR2 LQKENI. The CDR3 loop spans 15 amino acids. Full variable domain (remainder filled in from reference TRBV18 and TRBJ2-7): NAGVMQNPRHLVRRRGQEARLRCSPMKGHSHVYWYRQLPEEGLKFMVYLQKENIIDESGMPKERFSAEFPKEGPSILRIQQVVRGDSAAYFCASSREWGGSYEQYFGPGTRLTVT.

This clone was counted a few times. The chain uses TRBV29-1 and TRBJ1-1, with TRBD1 matching 10 bases. V shed 5 bases, J shed 4 bases, and the junction held 16 bases outside the gene matches. CDR1 and CDR2 from the germline V gene are SQVTM and ANQGSEA. The length of the CDR3 is 17 residues. Here the CDR3 reads CSVYGGGQGSLSTEAFF. The CDR3, as DNA: TGCAGCGTTTATGGGGGGGGACAGGGGAGCTTGAGCACTGAAGCTTTCTTT.

CDR3 DNA: TGCGCCAGCAGCACTGGGGGTACAGGGGGCGAGGGTACGCAGTATTTT. Amino acid sequence: CASSTGGTGGEGTQYF. This chain links TRBV5-1 with TRBJ2-3, with 9 bases that match TRBD1. V lost 4 bases, J lost 8 bases, and 14 bases stayed unmatched. Looked up from germline, CDR1 is SGHRS and CDR2 is YFSETQ. CDR3 length: 16 residues. The full variable domain, its missing parts supplied by reference TRBV5-1 and TRBJ2-3, is KAGVTQTPRYLIKTRGQQVTLSCSPISGHRSVSWYQQTPGQGLQFLFEYFSETQRNKGNFPGRFSGRQFSNSRSEMNVSTLELGDSALYLCASSTGGTGGEGTQYFGPGTRLTVL.

The chain carries TRBV13 and TRBJ1-2; the D is unclear. V was clipped by 5 bases and J by 6 bases, with 13 bases between them. This CDR3 is built from 13 residues. Germline V gene data show CDR1 as PRHDT and CDR2 as FYEKMQ (reference sequence). CDR3 in amino acids: CASSLGSSDGYTF. The CDR3 bases are TGTGCCAGCAGCCTCGGGTCTAGCGATGGCTACACCTTC.

This clone was counted a few times. J is TRBJ2-6 and V is TRBV29-1; 7 positions match TRBD1. The V segment lost 4 bases and the J segment 4 bases; nucleotides outside the gene matches: 4. There are 14 residues in the CDR3. CDR1 SQVTM and CDR2 ANQGSEA come from the germline V gene. The CDR3 region has the DNA TGCAGCGTTGGGACAGGAGTCGGGGCCAACGTCCTGACTTTC. It encodes CSVGTGVGANVLTF.

J is TRBJ2-1 and V is TRBV18; 7 nucleotides agree with TRBD2. The CDR3 spans 15 residues. Losses at the gene ends were 2 bases for V and 6 bases for J; bases not matched to a gene: 7. CDR1 and CDR2 (germline): KGHSH, LQKENI. In DNA form, the CDR3 reads TGTGCCAGCTCACCAGACACGGGGGGAGGCAATGAGCAGTTCTTC. Protein: CASSPDTGGGNEQFF.

There are many counts of this clone. The genes are TRBV28 and TRBJ1-1; 8 bases match TRBD1. V was clipped by 6 bases and J by 5 bases; unmatched bases: 11. Germline CDR1 reads MDHEN; CDR2 reads SYDVKM. This CDR3 has 15 residues. The CDR3 DNA reads TGTGCCAGCAGCCCTTGGGCGACAGGGGCGACTGAAGCTTTCTTT. This sequence encodes CASSPWATGATEAFF.

This chain joins TRBV7-8 and TRBJ2-7, with D possibly matching TRBD1 (6 bases). Germline CDR1 SGHVS, CDR2 FQNEAQ. V gave up 0 bases and J gave up 0 bases, with 12 bases separating them. This CDR3 comprises 16 residues. CDR3 sequence: CASSLAQGPYSYEQYF. In DNA form, the CDR3 reads TGTGCCAGCAGCTTAGCGCAGGGGCCCTACTCCTACGAGCAGTACTTC.

This clone was detected only a few times. This chain uses TRBV10-3 with TRBJ2-5, with D uncertain. Trimming removed 2 bases from V and 7 bases from J, with 11 bases in between. CDR1 ENHRY and CDR2 SYGVKD come from the germline V gene. The CDR3 totals 13 residues. The CDR3 DNA follows: TGTGCCATCAGTGAGACTACCCCGGGGACCCAGTACTTC. Amino acids: CAISETTPGTQYF.

This clone was recorded a few times. This chain uses TRBV2 with TRBJ2-1; D is possibly TRBD2 (6 bases). The CDR3 contains 13 residues. The ends were cut back, 7 bases at V and 7 bases at J, with 14 bases in the middle. The germline V gene encodes CDR1 SNHLY and CDR2 FYNNEI. The DNA of the CDR3 is TGTGCCAGCAATCCGGGGGTAGGGAATGAGCAGTTCTTC. Residues: CASNPGVGNEQFF.

In DNA form, the CDR3 reads TGTGCCAGCAGTTTATGGGGGGGCGCAAATCAGCCCCAGCATTTT. Translated: CASSLWGGANQPQHF. The genes are TRBV27 and TRBJ1-5, with D possibly being TRBD1 (6 bases). Germline V gene data show CDR1 as MNHEY and CDR2 as SMNVEV (reference sequence). The CDR3 is made up of 15 amino acids. The V and J ends lost 1 base and 4 bases respectively, with 11 bases between them.